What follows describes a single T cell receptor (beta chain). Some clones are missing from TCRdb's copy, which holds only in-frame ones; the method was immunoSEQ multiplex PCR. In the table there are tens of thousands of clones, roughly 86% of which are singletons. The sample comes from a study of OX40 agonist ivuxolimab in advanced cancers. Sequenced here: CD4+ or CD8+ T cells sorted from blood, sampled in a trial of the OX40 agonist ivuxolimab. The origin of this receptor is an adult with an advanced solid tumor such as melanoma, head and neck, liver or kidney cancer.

This CDR3 reads CASRPGTSGSRAYNEQFF. The CDR3 DNA is TGTGCCAGCAGACCCGGGACTAGCGGGAGTAGAGCCTACAATGAGCAGTTCTTC. This chain uses TRBV28 with TRBJ2-1, with TRBD2 matching over 14 bases. Trimming at V came to 6 bases and at J to 2 bases, leaving 9 bases not matched to a gene. CDR1 is MDHEN and CDR2 is SYDVKM in the germline V gene. The CDR3 consists of 18 residues.